This TCR beta chain was retrieved from a study of shared clonotypes between healthy human individuals. The V end was cut by 5 bases, the J end by 1 base, with 12 bases between. Germline CDR1 SGHVS, CDR2 FQNEAQ. The length of the CDR3 is 14 residues. Data came from immunoSEQ multiplex PCR; TCRdb stores just in-frame clones and leaves some out. Of over a million clones listed, about 77% were seen once; the top ten hold over 1.3%. The sequence derives from a man younger than 35 in good health. The sequencing sample was made of memory CD4+ T cells sorted from blood. Subset indicated: CD45RA-negative fraction. The J gene is TRBJ2-7, the V gene TRBV7-8; perhaps D is TRBD1 or TRBD2 (5 bases each). The CDR3 region has the DNA TGTGCCAGCAGCCAGGGACCCACTTCCTACGAGCAGTACTTC. The encoded protein is CASSQGPTSYEQYF.